These 22 T cell receptor beta chains originate from one sample sequenced in a study of CD8+CD57+ T cells in acquired aplastic anemia (dated by TCRdb to the late 2010s). Sequencer: Illumina HiSeq 2000. Profiling of TCR beta VDJ combinations and CDR3 sequences used genomic DNA as the template. TCRdb itself trimmed the public reads at Q25 with fastp, ran MiXCR and retained productive beta chains. Each CDR3 protein gets just one entry, which takes the most common genes and DNA from the rows behind it. This sample is represented by about 200,000 distinct CDR3 sequences; 30% to 40% of them were singletons. The ten top clones hold more than 0.95% of the sample. The sample taken for sequencing was sorted CD4+, CD8+, or CD8+CD57+ T cells (not recorded which) from PBMCs. These receptors all stem from a human donor in good health, serving as a control.

This clonotype has at least ten counts. The rearrangement links TRBV2 to TRBJ2-1, with 8 positions matching TRBD2. This CDR3 has 13 amino acids. From germline, CDR1 is SNHLY and CDR2 FYNNEI. J gave up 6 bases and V 7 bases, and 5 bases lay outside the gene matches. The chain's CDR3 is CASTGRAGNEQFF. As DNA, the CDR3 is TGTGCCAGCACCGGGAGGGCCGGCAATGAGCAGTTCTTC. The full variable domain, with the rest looked up from reference TRBV2 and TRBJ2-1, is EPEVTQTPSHQVTQMGQEVILRCVPISNHLYFYWYRQILGQKVEFLVSFYNNEISEKSEIFDDQFSVERPDGSNFTLKIRSTKLEDSAMYFCASTGRAGNEQFFGPGTRLTVL.

The chain carries TRBV5-4 and TRBJ2-1; TRBD2 matches 11 bases. CDR1 is SGHNT and CDR2 is YYREEE in the germline V gene (reference sequence). V lost 1 base to trimming and J lost 9 bases; unmatched junction nucleotides: 9. This CDR3 is built from 16 residues. The CDR3 spells CASSLSLAGGHSEQFF. CDR3 in DNA: TGTGCCAGCAGCTTGTCGCTAGCGGGAGGCCACAGTGAGCAGTTCTTC.

This clonotype appeared many times. V and J are TRBV15 and TRBJ2-7, with 7 nucleotides matching TRBD1. The CDR3 covers 16 residues. V trimming: 0 bases; J trimming: 3 bases; junction bases outside the gene matches: 8. Germline values: CDR1 LNHNV, CDR2 YYDKDF (reference sequence). CDR3 nucleotides: TGTGCCACCAGCAGAGAGCCCGGGACAGTTGACTACGAGCAGTACTTC. It yields the protein CATSREPGTVDYEQYF.

The genes are TRBV6-1 and TRBJ2-7; D is undetermined. The CDR3 totals 12 residues. Per the germline V gene, CDR1 is MNHNS and CDR2 is SASEGT. Trimming left V 3 bases short and J 4 bases short, with 7 bases between. The DNA for the CDR3 is TGTGCCAGCAGTGACCCCCTTTACGAGCAGTACTTC. Translated, it gives CASSDPLYEQYF.

The chain couples TRBV5-1 to TRBJ1-4, with D possibly being TRBD1 (5 bases). From germline, CDR1 is SGHRS and CDR2 YFSETQ. The CDR3 runs 13 residues. Trimming pared 4 bases from V and 10 bases from J, leaving 14 bases between. This CDR3 reads CASSQGEDGKLFF. In nucleotides, the CDR3 is TGCGCCAGCAGCCAAGGGGAGGATGGAAAACTGTTTTTT.

There are a few counts of this clonotype. This chain links TRBV4-2 with TRBJ2-1; D might be TRBD2 (6 bases). Trimming pared 4 bases from V and 6 bases from J, leaving 19 bases between. The germline CDR1 and CDR2 sequences are LGHNA and YNFKEQ. The CDR3 loop spans 16 amino acids. The CDR3 DNA reads as TGTGCCAGCAGCCGACAACTAGCCGGAGAAGGCAATGAGCAGTTCTTC. Its translation is CASSRQLAGEGNEQFF.

In this sample, this clonotype turned up many times. The J gene is TRBJ1-6, the V gene TRBV7-8, with D possibly TRBD1 on 6 matching bases. The CDR3 runs to 16 residues. CDR1 is SGHVS, CDR2 FQNEAQ, per germline. Trimming took 6 bases from V and 7 from J, leaving 19 bases between them. CDR3 protein: CASRKTRTEENSPLHF. For the CDR3, the DNA is TGTGCCAGCAGGAAGACTCGGACAGAAGAAAATTCACCCCTCCACTTT.

This clonotype turned up a few times. The rearrangement uses TRBV11-2 and TRBJ2-7; D possibly corresponds to TRBD1 (7 bases). Germline CDR1 is SGHAT and CDR2 is FQNNGV. CDR3 length: 16 amino acids. The V end lost 5 bases, the J end lost 3 bases, and 20 bases lay between the germline ends. The CDR3 protein is CASSPQGGTVLYEQYF. The DNA of the CDR3 is TGTGCCAGCAGCCCACAGGGCGGGACAGTCCTCTACGAGCAGTACTTC.

There are a few counts of this clonotype. The J gene is TRBJ2-1, the V gene TRBV5-1; D gene unclear. This CDR3 comprises 13 residues. Germline CDR1 SGHRS, CDR2 YFSETQ. Trimming took 0 bases from V and 15 from J, leaving 16 bases between them. This CDR3 is CASSLEGSDAWFF. The CDR3 region has the DNA TGCGCCAGCAGCTTGGAAGGATCCGACGCGTGGTTCTTC. Combining the CDR3 with reference TRBV5-1 and TRBJ2-1 gives the whole variable domain KAGVTQTPRYLIKTRGQQVTLSCSPISGHRSVSWYQQTPGQGLQFLFEYFSETQRNKGNFPGRFSGRQFSNSRSEMNVSTLELGDSALYLCASSLEGSDAWFFGPGTRLTVL.

The table lists this clonotype with many counts. The chain is built from TRBV5-1 and TRBJ1-2, with 10 bases identical to TRBD1. CDR1 and CDR2 from the germline V gene are SGHRS and YFSETQ. The CDR3 is made up of 16 amino acids. Trimming cost V 5 bases and J 5 bases; bases outside gene matches: 12. The CDR3 reads CASRLTRDRGDYGYTF. In nucleotides, the CDR3 is TGCGCCAGCAGATTAACCCGGGACAGGGGTGATTATGGCTACACCTTC.

The rearrangement uses TRBV6-1 and TRBJ2-6; D gene unclear. The length of the CDR3 is 17 residues. Trimming cost V 6 bases and J 0 bases, with 15 bases left between them. Per the germline V gene, CDR1 is MNHNS and CDR2 is SASEGT. As DNA, the CDR3 is TGTGCCAGCAGCCGGACGGTACAGACCTCTGGGGCCAACGTCCTGACTTTC. Translating gives CASSRTVQTSGANVLTF.

The chain couples TRBV11-2 to TRBJ2-2; D may be TRBD1 (5 bases). CDR1 and CDR2 from the germline V gene are SGHAT and FQNNGV. Trimming removed 6 bases at V and 1 base at J, with 12 bases between. This CDR3 has 15 amino acids. CDR3 sequence (DNA): TGTGCCAGCAGAACTATCCAGGGGAACACCGGGGAGCTGTTTTTT. Protein: CASRTIQGNTGELFF.

This clonotype has more than one count but fewer than ten. The rearrangement links TRBV7-9 to TRBJ2-7; no reliable D call. Trimming stripped 1 base from V and 4 bases from J, with 8 bases between. The CDR3 contains 13 residues. CDR1 and CDR2 from the germline V gene are SEHNR and FQNEAQ (reference sequence). This CDR3 reads CASSLGHLYEQYF. In nucleotides, the CDR3 is TGTGCCAGCAGCTTAGGACACCTTTACGAGCAGTACTTC.

Many counts were recorded for this clonotype. The V gene is TRBV5-1, the J gene TRBJ2-7; D might be TRBD2 (5 bases). Looked up from germline, CDR1 is SGHRS and CDR2 is YFSETQ. The CDR3 contains 15 residues. Trimming removed 2 bases at V and 1 base at J, with 13 bases between. DNA of the CDR3: TGCGCCAGCAGCTTCTCCTCGGACTGGTCCTACGAGCAGTACTTC. Its protein product is CASSFSSDWSYEQYF. The full variable domain, with the rest looked up from reference TRBV5-1 and TRBJ2-7, is KAGVTQTPRYLIKTRGQQVTLSCSPISGHRSVSWYQQTPGQGLQFLFEYFSETQRNKGNFPGRFSGRQFSNSRSEMNVSTLELGDSALYLCASSFSSDWSYEQYFGPGTRLTVT.

Of note for this clonotype: Without the conserved terminal phenylalanine or tryptophan, this CDR3 likely stems from a read error. The V call is TRBV5-1, the J call TRBJ1-1; D call uncertain. The germline gives CDR1 SGHRS, CDR2 YFSETQ. V shed 5 bases and J shed 6 bases, with 14 bases lying between them. The CDR3 consists of 13 residues. The CDR3 protein is CASRPTEVPEAFS. CDR3 nucleotides: TGCGCCAGCAGGCCCACAGAGGTCCCTGAAGCTTTCTCT.

Worth noting for this clonotype: A much larger clone is a single base away; this may be a read error. The chain is built from TRBV6-5 and TRBJ1-5, with D hard to call. V was cut by 2 bases and J by 3 bases, with 8 bases left in between. The CDR3 runs to 14 residues. CDR1 is MNHEY, CDR2 SVGAGI, per germline. The CDR3 DNA sequence: TGTGCCAGCAGTTACGCACGGATCAATCAGCCCCAGCATTTT. This codes for CASSYARINQPQHF.

On this clonotype itself: This could be a read error, since a much larger clone is one nucleotide away. The chain uses TRBV3-1 and TRBJ1-2; D is undetermined. Trimming stripped 4 bases from V and 2 bases from J, with 14 bases between. CDR3 size: 15 residues. CDR1 is LGHDT and CDR2 is YNNKEL in the germline V gene (reference sequence). CDR3 residues: CASSLTEAGNYGYTF. The CDR3 nucleotides are TGTGCCAGCAGCCTCACGGAGGCAGGAAACTATGGCTACACCTTC.

This clonotype has only a few counts. The rearrangement joins TRBV20-1 to TRBJ1-6; no definite D call. V gave up 6 bases and J gave up 5 bases, with 14 bases separating them. CDR1 and CDR2 from the germline V gene are DFQATT and SNEGSKA (reference sequence). There are 14 residues in the CDR3. The CDR3 DNA sequence: TGCAGTGCCAGTAGTAGGCAGAATAATTCACCCCTCCACTTT. Translated: CSASSRQNNSPLHF.

This clonotype was found many times. The V call is TRBV20-1, the J call TRBJ2-5; 8 nucleotides match TRBD1. Germline trimming cut 0 bases from V and 5 bases from J; bases unmatched to any gene: 8. This CDR3 is built from 15 residues. Germline-derived CDR1 and CDR2 are DFQATT and SNEGSKA (reference sequence). Here the CDR3 DNA reads TGCAGTGCTAGAGATGCAGGACAGGGCGCGGAGACCCAGTACTTC. The encoded protein is CSARDAGQGAETQYF.

This chain joins TRBV25-1 and TRBJ1-2, with D possibly being TRBD1 (6 bases). Trimming shortened V by 6 bases and J by 1 base, and 15 bases separated the two germline ends. This CDR3 comprises 15 residues. CDR1 and CDR2 (germline): MGHDK, SYGVNS. CDR3 region: CASSPDSGRNYGYTF. DNA for the CDR3: TGTGCCAGCAGCCCGGACAGCGGTCGTAACTATGGCTACACCTTC.

Concerning this clonotype itself: The junction and the germline gene differ at one end; a read error may be behind it. The rearrangement links TRBV15 to TRBJ2-7, with D possibly being TRBD1 (6 bases). CDR3 length: 18 amino acids. Germline V gene lookup returns CDR1 LNHNV and CDR2 YYDKDF (reference sequence). The CDR3 sequence is CAASSPLPAGESSYEQYF. Written as DNA, the CDR3 is TGTGCCGCCAGCAGCCCTTTGCCCGCAGGGGAATCATCCTACGAGCAGTACTTC.

The table lists this clonotype with many counts. This chain links TRBV7-2 with TRBJ2-1, with D perhaps TRBD2 (6 bases). V was clipped by 5 bases and J by 7 bases, with 21 bases between them. This CDR3 is 16 amino acids long. The germline gives CDR1 SGHTA, CDR2 FQGNSA. The chain's CDR3 is CASSPGRGGARNEQFF. The CDR3 DNA is TGTGCCAGCAGCCCAGGGCGGGGCGGGGCAAGGAATGAGCAGTTCTTC.